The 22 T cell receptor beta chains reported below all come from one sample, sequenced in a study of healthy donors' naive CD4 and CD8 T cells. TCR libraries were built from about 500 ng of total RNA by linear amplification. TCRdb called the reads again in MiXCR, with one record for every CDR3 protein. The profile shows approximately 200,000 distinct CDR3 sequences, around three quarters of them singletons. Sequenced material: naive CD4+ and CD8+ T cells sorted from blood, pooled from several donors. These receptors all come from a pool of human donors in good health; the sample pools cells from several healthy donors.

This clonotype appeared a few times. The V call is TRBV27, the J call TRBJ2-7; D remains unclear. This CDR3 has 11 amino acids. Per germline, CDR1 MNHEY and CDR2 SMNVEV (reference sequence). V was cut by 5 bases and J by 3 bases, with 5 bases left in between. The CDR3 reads CASSRNYEQYF. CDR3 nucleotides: TGTGCCAGCAGTCGTAACTACGAGCAGTACTTC.

CDR3 nucleotide sequence: TGTGCCAGCAGCTATGAAACGACGCAATCCTATGGCTACACCTTC. It yields the protein CASSYETTQSYGYTF. The chain employs TRBV6-6 and TRBJ1-2; D remains ambiguous. Per germline, CDR1 MNHNY and CDR2 SVGAGI (reference sequence). The CDR3 runs to 15 residues. V was trimmed by 6 bases and J by 4 bases, leaving 18 bases between them.

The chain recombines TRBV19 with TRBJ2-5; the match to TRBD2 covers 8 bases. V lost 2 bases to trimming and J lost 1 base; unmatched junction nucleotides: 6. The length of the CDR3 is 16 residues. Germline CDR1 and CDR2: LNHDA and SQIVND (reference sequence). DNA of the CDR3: TGTGCCAGTAGTATAAGGGCGGGGGGACCCCAAGAGACCCAGTACTTC. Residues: CASSIRAGGPQETQYF.

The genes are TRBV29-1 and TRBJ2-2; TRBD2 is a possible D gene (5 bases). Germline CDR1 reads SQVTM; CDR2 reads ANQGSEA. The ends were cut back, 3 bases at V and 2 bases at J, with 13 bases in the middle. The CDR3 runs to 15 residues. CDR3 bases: TGCAGCGTTGAGCACTCTAGCTCAAACACCGGGGAGCTGTTTTTT. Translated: CSVEHSSSNTGELFF.

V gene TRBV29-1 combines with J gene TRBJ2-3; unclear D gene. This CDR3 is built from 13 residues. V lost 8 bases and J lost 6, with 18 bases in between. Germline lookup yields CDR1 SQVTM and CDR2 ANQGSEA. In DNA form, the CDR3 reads TGCAGCTACCATCCCTCCAGTGCGGATACGCAGTATTTT. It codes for CSYHPSSADTQYF.

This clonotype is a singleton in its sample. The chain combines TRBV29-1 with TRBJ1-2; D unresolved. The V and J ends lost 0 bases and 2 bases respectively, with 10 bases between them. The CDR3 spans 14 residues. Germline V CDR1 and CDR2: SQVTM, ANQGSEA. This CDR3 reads CSVEEPAKNYGYTF. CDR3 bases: TGCAGCGTTGAAGAACCAGCTAAGAACTATGGCTACACCTTC. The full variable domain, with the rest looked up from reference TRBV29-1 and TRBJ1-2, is SAVISQKPSRDICQRGTSLTIQCQVDSQVTMMFWYRQQPGQSLTLIATANQGSEATYESGFVIDKFPISRPNLTFSTLTVSNMSPEDSSIYLCSVEEPAKNYGYTFGSGTRLTVV.

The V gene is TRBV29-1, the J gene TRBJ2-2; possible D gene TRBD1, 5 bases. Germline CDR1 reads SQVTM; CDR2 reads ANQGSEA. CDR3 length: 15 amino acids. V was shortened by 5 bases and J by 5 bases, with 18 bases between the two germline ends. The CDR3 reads CSVQKGQGGTGELFF. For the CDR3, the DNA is TGCAGCGTTCAAAAGGGTCAGGGTGGAACCGGGGAGCTGTTTTTT.

CDR3: CSVSGRVINEQFF. CDR3 nucleotides: TGCAGCGTCAGCGGGAGGGTTATAAATGAGCAGTTCTTC. V usage is TRBV29-1 and J usage is TRBJ2-1; 10 nucleotides line up with TRBD2. V shed 6 bases and J 7 bases; nucleotides not matched to a gene: 6. From germline, CDR1 is SQVTM and CDR2 ANQGSEA. CDR3 size: 13 residues.

CDR3 in amino acids: CSVGGQGRVDEQYF. The CDR3 nucleotides read TGCAGCGTTGGTGGACAGGGGAGGGTCGACGAGCAGTACTTC. The J gene is TRBJ2-7, the V gene TRBV29-1; 9 positions match TRBD1. The CDR3 has 14 amino acids. J gave up 5 bases and V 4 bases, and 9 bases lay outside the gene matches. CDR1 and CDR2 from the germline V gene are SQVTM and ANQGSEA.

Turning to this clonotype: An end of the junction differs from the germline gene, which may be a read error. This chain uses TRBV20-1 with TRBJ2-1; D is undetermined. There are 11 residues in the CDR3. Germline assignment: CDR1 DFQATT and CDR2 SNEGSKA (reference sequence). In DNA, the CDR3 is TGCAGCGCTAGTAAAAAGAATGAGCAGTTCTTC. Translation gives CSASKKNEQFF.

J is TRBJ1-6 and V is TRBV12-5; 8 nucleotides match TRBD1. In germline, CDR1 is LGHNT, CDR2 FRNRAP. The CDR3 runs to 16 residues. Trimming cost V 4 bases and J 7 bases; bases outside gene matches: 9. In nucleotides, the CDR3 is TGTGCTAGTGGTTCAACCGGACAGGGTGGGAATTCACCCCTCCACTTT. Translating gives CASGSTGQGGNSPLHF.

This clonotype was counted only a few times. In nucleotides, the CDR3 is TGTGCCAGCAGCGCAATGACAGGGGACTATGGCTACACCTTC. As protein: CASSAMTGDYGYTF. The chain couples TRBV5-5 to TRBJ1-2, with 8 bases aligning to TRBD1. In germline, CDR1 is SGHKS, CDR2 YYEKEE (reference sequence). The CDR3 sequence is 14 residues long. Trimming took 4 bases from V and 3 from J; bases not matched to a gene: 5. Supplemented by reference TRBV5-5 and TRBJ1-2, the full variable domain reads DAGVTQSPTHLIKTRGQQVTLRCSPISGHKSVSWYQQVLGQGPQFIFQYYEKEERGRGNFPDRFSARQFPNYSSELNVNALLLGDSALYLCASSAMTGDYGYTFGSGTRLTVV.

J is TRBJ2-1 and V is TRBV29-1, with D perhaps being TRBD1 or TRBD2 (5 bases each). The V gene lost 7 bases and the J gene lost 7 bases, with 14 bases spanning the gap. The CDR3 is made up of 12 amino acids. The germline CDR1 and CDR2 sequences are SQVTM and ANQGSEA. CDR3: CSARDLPNEQFF. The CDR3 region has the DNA TGCAGCGCTCGGGACCTCCCAAATGAGCAGTTCTTC.

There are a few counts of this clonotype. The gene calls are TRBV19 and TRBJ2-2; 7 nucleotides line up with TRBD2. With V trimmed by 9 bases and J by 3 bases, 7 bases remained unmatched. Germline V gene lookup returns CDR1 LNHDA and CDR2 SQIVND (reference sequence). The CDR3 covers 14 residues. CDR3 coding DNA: TGTGCCAGCAATGGGAGGGCCGACACCGGGGAGCTGTTTTTT. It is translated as CASNGRADTGELFF. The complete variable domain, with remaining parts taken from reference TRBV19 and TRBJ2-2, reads DGGITQSPKYLFRKEGQNVTLSCEQNLNHDAMYWYRQDPGQGLRLIYYSQIVNDFQKGDIAEGYSVSREKKESFPLTVTSAQKNPTAFYLCASNGRADTGELFFGEGSRLTVL.

CDR3 residues: CASSLDLFMNTEAFF. Written as DNA, the CDR3 is TGCGCCAGCAGCTTGGATTTGTTTATGAACACTGAAGCTTTCTTT. This chain links TRBV5-1 with TRBJ1-1; D uncertain. Germline CDR1 is SGHRS and CDR2 is YFSETQ. Deletions cut 0 bases from V and 0 bases from J, with 9 bases between. There are 15 residues in the CDR3.

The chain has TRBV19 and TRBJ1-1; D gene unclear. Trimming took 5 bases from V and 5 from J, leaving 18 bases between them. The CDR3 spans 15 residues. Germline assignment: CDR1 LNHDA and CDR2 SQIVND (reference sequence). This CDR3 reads CASSSATGGKTEAFF. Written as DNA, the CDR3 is TGTGCCAGTAGTTCAGCGACGGGCGGGAAGACTGAAGCTTTCTTT.

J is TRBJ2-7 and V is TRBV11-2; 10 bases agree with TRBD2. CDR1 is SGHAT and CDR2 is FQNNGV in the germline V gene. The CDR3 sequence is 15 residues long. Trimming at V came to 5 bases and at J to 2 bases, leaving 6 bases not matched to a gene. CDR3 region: CASSATSGTPYEQYF. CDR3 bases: TGTGCCAGCAGCGCCACTAGCGGGACCCCCTACGAGCAGTACTTC.

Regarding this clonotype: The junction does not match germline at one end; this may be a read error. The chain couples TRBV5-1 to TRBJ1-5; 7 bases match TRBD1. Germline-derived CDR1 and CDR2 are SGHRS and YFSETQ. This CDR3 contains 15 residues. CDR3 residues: CASTSEGALNQPQHF. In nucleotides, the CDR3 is TGTGCCAGCACCTCAGAGGGGGCCCTCAATCAGCCCCAGCATTTT.

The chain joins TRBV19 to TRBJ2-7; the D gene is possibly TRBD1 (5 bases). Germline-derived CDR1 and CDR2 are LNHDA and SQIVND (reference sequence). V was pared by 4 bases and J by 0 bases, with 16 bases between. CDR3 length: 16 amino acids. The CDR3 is CASSTSRAGLSYEQYF. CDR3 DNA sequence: TGTGCCAGTAGTACCAGCCGGGCAGGGCTCTCCTACGAGCAGTACTTC.

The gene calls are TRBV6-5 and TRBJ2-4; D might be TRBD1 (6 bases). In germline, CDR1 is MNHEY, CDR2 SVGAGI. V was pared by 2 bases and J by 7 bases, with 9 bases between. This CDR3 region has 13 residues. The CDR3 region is CASSYSGQNIQYF. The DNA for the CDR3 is TGTGCCAGCAGTTACAGTGGACAGAACATTCAGTACTTC.

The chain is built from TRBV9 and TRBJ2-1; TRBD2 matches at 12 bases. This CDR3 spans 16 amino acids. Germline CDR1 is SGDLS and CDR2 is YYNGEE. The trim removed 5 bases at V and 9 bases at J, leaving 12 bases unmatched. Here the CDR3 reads CASSGNLAGGPGEQFF. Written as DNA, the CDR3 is TGTGCCAGCAGTGGAAATCTAGCGGGAGGGCCGGGTGAGCAGTTCTTC.

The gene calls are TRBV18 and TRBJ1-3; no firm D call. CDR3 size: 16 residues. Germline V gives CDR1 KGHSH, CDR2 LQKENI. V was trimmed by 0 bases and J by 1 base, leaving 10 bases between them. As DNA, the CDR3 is TGTGCCAGCTCACCACCTCCGGGAAGGTCTGGAAACACCATATATTTT. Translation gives CASSPPPGRSGNTIYF.